One T cell receptor beta chain is described in this entry. This clone's antigen is unknown. No clone much larger than this one lies a single base away; base qualities are absent. This sample stems from a study of PD-1 blockade in classical Hodgkin lymphoma (dated by TCRdb to between 2020 and 2021). Concerning the study at large: Nivolumab dosing was 3 mg/kg intravenously every 2 weeks, continuing until either disease progression or unacceptable toxicity. To define a peripheral blood immune signature of response to PD-1 blockade in classical Hodgkin lymphoma, the study combined TCR beta sequencing with CyTOF.

Genomic DNA was isolated using the Qiagen DNeasy kit from unsorted PBMCs as well as from negatively selected CD4+ and CD8+ fractions. Amplification of TCR beta CDR3 regions was done by immunoSEQ multiplex PCR with primers that anneal to V and J segments. Amplification bias was minimized using a synthetic immune receptor repertoire, and residual bias was removed computationally after sequencing. Per the authors' processing: Repertoire diversity was quantified as the Shannon entropy index using custom Python scripts. Unsorted, CD4+ and CD8+ repertoires were analyzed separately, except in combined analyses where CD4+ and CD8+ sequences were merged in silico. Clonal expansion was defined as a frequency increase of at least 2-fold after treatment compared with C1D1, and clones undetected at baseline were assigned a pseudocount of 0.5. Clones with 0 or 1 copy at C1D1 were classified as singleton clones, and clones with 2 or more copies were classified as non-singleton clones. Clones expanded in unsorted samples were labelled as CD4+, CD8+ or unknown by matching protein sequences in sorted samples from the same patient. Wilcoxon tests were applied to paired samples to test diversity changes from C1D1 to C4D1. TCRdb limited this immuneACCESS table to in-frame rearrangements with V and J called. A share of clones is missing; checked studies link under half to unresolved V genes, and the rest is unexplained. V, J and clone size reflect that table, while D and trimming were determined from the DNA. Across this sample there are under 95,000 clones, with just over 90% seen only once. Around 8.5% of the sample goes to the ten largest clones.

The investigation overall reported the following: Patients starting nivolumab less than 1 year after ASCT had lower diversity and were excluded from later analyses to avoid confounding by immune reconstitution. Newly diagnosed patients were reported to have lower baseline TCR diversity than healthy donors, and relapsed/refractory patients were reported to have lower baseline TCR diversity still. The study was restricted to a single clinical trial cohort, and the causes of repertoire differences, possibly disease activity or prior therapy, were left undefined. A significant rise by C4D1 was seen in CD4+ but not CD8+ TCR diversity (p=0.0027 vs p=0.16), with the rise being most apparent in complete responders (p=0.02). Trial patients achieving complete response had baseline diversity similar to newly diagnosed patients, whereas partial responders and progressors had significantly lower diversity.

Sample time point, as interpreted from the label and publication: cycle 1 day 1 (C1D1), immediately before nivolumab initiation. Every trial patient had relapsed after autologous stem cell transplantation, and cohorts A, B and C differed in prior brentuximab vedotin exposure. The trial cohort comprised a few dozen patients with relapsed/refractory classical Hodgkin lymphoma whose best overall responses were complete response, partial response or progressive disease. Trial patients were treated with single-agent nivolumab in the multi-cohort phase II CheckMate 205 trial. An independent review committee assessed best overall response using the 2007 International Working Group response criteria. Trial PBMCs were obtained immediately prior to nivolumab initiation (C1D1) and on therapy at cycle 2 day 1 and cycle 4 day 1. Peripheral blood was collected in 8 mL Vacutainer Cell Preparation Tubes, from which PBMCs were isolated by centrifugation and then cryopreserved.

Clipping removes 0 bases from V and 8 bases from J, with 18 as the unmatched junction base count. CDR1 and CDR2 were assigned from the germline V gene as SGHRS and YFSETQ. The CDR3 contains 19 residues, cysteine and phenylalanine counted. The DNA shown is the 57-base CDR3, in frame from base 1. The origin of this receptor is a human donor with classical Hodgkin lymphoma. This receptor chain uses TRBV5-1 and TRBJ1-4, with 8 central nucleotides matching TRBD1. The source was peripheral blood mononuclear cells (PBMCs), collected at baseline. The bases are TGCGCCAGCAGCTTGGCAGCACAGGACAGGGTCCTCTTTAACGAAAAACTGTTTTTT. It codes for CASSLAAQDRVLFNEKLFF.